Described below is a single T cell receptor beta chain sequence and its context. Its matching antigen is unknown. CDR3 length: 14 residues. Germline V gene lookup returns CDR1 MDHEN and CDR2 SYDVKM. V was pared by 6 bases and J by 3 bases, with 5 bases of the junction left unmatched. The sample belongs to a study of cytomegalovirus exposure and HLA in healthy donors. The PCR employed 60 Vbeta primers together with 13 Jbeta primers. Sequencing used immunoSEQ multiplex PCR; TCRdb keeps in-frame clones, though not all of them. The sample has 200,000 to 300,000 clones, about 83% seen once. Study outcomes and limitations: Most of the TCR beta V segments (in an earlier analysis) were productive either about 90% or about 30% of the time.

The chain couples TRBV28 to TRBJ2-7; 10 bases line up with TRBD1. The source is a woman aged 40 to 50 in good health and CMV-seropositive. Sequencing was carried out using PBMCs. The CDR3: CASRTGTGDYEQYF. The CDR3 DNA is TGTGCCAGCAGGACCGGGACAGGGGACTACGAGCAGTACTTC.